Listed below are T cell receptor beta chains from one sample, sequenced in a study of blood T cell repertoires in COVID-19. Some clones are missing from TCRdb's copy, which holds only in-frame ones; the method was immunoSEQ multiplex PCR. The sample records more than 95,000 clones, approximately 82% being singletons. Sequencing used peripheral blood. The receptors here all came from a man aged 60 to 69 with acute or convalescent COVID-19. CDR3s include the opening cysteine and the closing phenylalanine or tryptophan. The order of the fields is clone size, V gene, J gene, D gene, CDR3 length, CDR3 protein, CDR3 DNA. A D gene is named only where the DNA matches it firmly. A clone size is listed for some rows: how often the clone was seen (once, few, many), or a class if it is expanded.

clone size: -
V gene: TRBV15
J gene: TRBJ2-2
D gene: -
CDR3 length: 16
CDR3 protein: CATSRGGRGNSGELFF
CDR3 DNA: TGTGCCACCAGCAGGGGGGGCAGGGGGAACTCCGGGGAGCTGTTTTTT

clone size: -
V gene: TRBV3-1/TRBV3-2
J gene: TRBJ1-1
D gene: -
CDR3 length: 13
CDR3 protein: CASSPNRYTEAFF
CDR3 DNA: TGTGCCAGCAGTCCGAACAGGTATACTGAAGCTTTCTTT

clone size: -
V gene: TRBV6-5
J gene: TRBJ1-2
D gene: TRBD1
CDR3 length: 14
CDR3 protein: CASREGALNYGYTF
CDR3 DNA: TGTGCCAGCAGGGAGGGGGCCCTAAACTATGGCTACACCTTC

clone size: -
V gene: TRBV30
J gene: TRBJ2-2
D gene: TRBD2
CDR3 length: 13
CDR3 protein: CAQLAGVGGELFF
CDR3 DNA: TGTGCGCAACTAGCGGGAGTCGGCGGGGAGCTGTTTTTT

clone size: -
V gene: TRBV9
J gene: TRBJ2-3
D gene: -
CDR3 length: 17
CDR3 protein: CASSVERGASPRDTQYF
CDR3 DNA: TGTGCCAGCAGCGTAGAGCGTGGGGCCTCCCCACGGGATACGCAGTATTTT

clone size: once
V gene: TRBV7-2
J gene: TRBJ2-3
D gene: -
CDR3 length: 12
CDR3 protein: CASSYYTDTQYF
CDR3 DNA: TGTGCCAGCAGCTACTACACAGATACGCAGTATTTT

clone size: -
V gene: TRBV7-9
J gene: TRBJ2-3
D gene: TRBD2
CDR3 length: 15
CDR3 protein: CASSRPGTRTDTQYF
CDR3 DNA: TGTGCCAGCAGCCGTCCCGGGACTAGGACAGATACGCAGTATTTT

clone size: -
V gene: TRBV7-8
J gene: TRBJ1-1
D gene: -
CDR3 length: 12
CDR3 protein: CASSPRGTEAFF
CDR3 DNA: TGTGCCAGCAGCCCCCGAGGCACTGAAGCTTTCTTT

clone size: -
V gene: TRBV7-8
J gene: TRBJ1-4
D gene: -
CDR3 length: 16
CDR3 protein: CASSLDPGTQYEKLFF
CDR3 DNA: TGTGCCAGCAGCTTAGATCCCGGGACACAATATGAAAAACTGTTTTTT

clone size: -
V gene: TRBV4-2
J gene: TRBJ1-1
D gene: -
CDR3 length: 15
CDR3 protein: CASSPRGDKNTEAFF
CDR3 DNA: TGTGCCAGCAGCCCCCGGGGGGACAAGAACACTGAAGCTTTCTTT

clone size: -
V gene: TRBV18
J gene: TRBJ1-1
D gene: -
CDR3 length: 13
CDR3 protein: CASSPTGNTEAFF
CDR3 DNA: TGTGCCAGCTCACCCACGGGGAACACTGAAGCTTTCTTT

clone size: -
V gene: TRBV28
J gene: TRBJ1-2
D gene: -
CDR3 length: 17
CDR3 protein: CASSPPGTVRVAYGYTF
CDR3 DNA: TGTGCCAGCAGTCCACCTGGGACTGTCAGGGTCGCATATGGCTACACCTTC

clone size: -
V gene: TRBV11-2
J gene: TRBJ1-2
D gene: -
CDR3 length: 13
CDR3 protein: CASSLERVGGYTF
CDR3 DNA: TGTGCCAGCAGCTTAGAACGGGTCGGTGGCTACACCTTC

clone size: many
V gene: TRBV5-5
J gene: TRBJ1-6
D gene: TRBD1
CDR3 length: 14
CDR3 protein: CASSPSRQGLPLHF
CDR3 DNA: TGTGCCAGCAGCCCGTCGCGACAGGGTCTACCCCTCCACTTT

clone size: -
V gene: TRBV27
J gene: TRBJ1-1
D gene: -
CDR3 length: 14
CDR3 protein: CASSLTEMNTEAFF
CDR3 DNA: TGTGCCAGCAGTTTGACAGAGATGAACACTGAAGCTTTCTTT

clone size: -
V gene: TRBV10-3
J gene: TRBJ2-1
D gene: TRBD1
CDR3 length: 16
CDR3 protein: CAISERRQGRNNEQFF
CDR3 DNA: TGTGCCATCAGTGAGCGGAGACAGGGGAGGAACAATGAGCAGTTCTTC

clone size: -
V gene: TRBV19
J gene: TRBJ1-5
D gene: -
CDR3 length: 14
CDR3 protein: CASRPRDIAQPQHF
CDR3 DNA: TGTGCCAGTAGACCTCGGGACATCGCTCAGCCCCAGCATTTT